Listed below are T cell receptor beta chains from one sample, sequenced in a study of cytomegalovirus exposure and HLA in healthy donors. Sequencing used immunoSEQ multiplex PCR; TCRdb keeps in-frame clones, though not all of them. The sample includes 150,000 to 200,000 clones, less than 90% seen only once; the top ten take around 0.25%. Sequenced material: PBMCs. Receptors originate from a girl under two years old in good health and CMV-seronegative. The CDR3 runs from the conserved cysteine through the conserved F or W. D genes are given only for firm matches. A clone size is listed for some rows: how often the clone was seen (once, few, many), or a class if it is expanded.

d_call | clone_size | j_call | v_call | cdr3_aa | cdr3_nt
- | - | TRBJ2-1 | TRBV7-9 | CASLPLSSYNEQFF | TGTGCCAGCCTACCTCTTAGCTCCTACAATGAGCAGTTCTTC
- | - | TRBJ2-3 | TRBV5-5 | CASSLVHGALTDTQYF | TGTGCCAGCAGCTTGGTGCATGGGGCTTTGACAGATACGCAGTATTTT
- | - | TRBJ1-2 | TRBV12-5 | CASGLGFTYGYTF | TGTGCTAGTGGTTTGGGGTTTACTTATGGCTACACCTTC
- | - | TRBJ1-2 | TRBV7-9 | CASSFTAEGSAF | TGTGCCAGCAGCTTCACGGCCGAAGGGAGCGCCTTC
- | - | TRBJ2-2 | TRBV21-1 | CASSKDQDRVGTGELFF | TGTGCCAGCAGCAAAGACCAAGACAGGGTTGGGACCGGGGAGCTGTTTTTT
- | once | TRBJ1-5 | TRBV4-2 | CASSQEAVNQPQHF | TGTGCCAGCAGCCAAGAGGCGGTGAATCAGCCCCAGCATTTT
TRBD2 | - | TRBJ2-3 | TRBV2 | CASSGTSGGAYLLGGDTQYF | TGTGCCAGCAGTGGGACTAGCGGGGGGGCGTATCTATTGGGCGGGGATACGCAGTATTTT
TRBD1 | once | TRBJ2-7 | TRBV4-1 | CASSRWDRGHEQYF | TGCGCCAGCAGCCGCTGGGACAGGGGGCACGAGCAGTACTTC
TRBD2 | - | TRBJ2-1 | TRBV10-3 | CAISGSGRVSSYNEQFF | TGTGCCATCAGTGGGAGCGGGAGGGTCAGCTCCTACAATGAGCAGTTCTTC
TRBD1 | - | TRBJ1-6 | TRBV5-6 | CASSFDRDSPLHF | TGTGCCAGCAGCTTCGACAGGGATTCACCCCTCCACTTT
- | - | TRBJ2-3 | TRBV14 | CASSTAGFTDTQYF | TGTGCCAGCAGCACTGCGGGGTTTACAGATACGCAGTATTTT
- | - | TRBJ1-1 | TRBV9 | CASSSEGNTEAFF | TGTGCCAGCAGCTCAGAGGGGAACACTGAAGCTTTCTTT
- | - | TRBJ2-3 | TRBV9 | CASSADSTSFSDTQYF | TGTGCCAGCAGCGCCGACTCAACCAGTTTCTCAGATACGCAGTATTTT
TRBD1 | - | TRBJ1-2 | TRBV29-1 | CSAIDRGFNYGYTF | TGCAGCGCGATAGACAGGGGCTTCAACTATGGCTACACCTTC
- | few | TRBJ1-1 | TRBV29-1 | CSARGLAEAFF | TGCAGCGCCCGCGGCTTGGCTGAAGCTTTCTTT
TRBD1 | - | TRBJ1-1 | TRBV12-5 | CASGAGQVLNQEAFF | TGTGCTAGTGGTGCGGGACAGGTTTTAAACCAAGAAGCTTTCTTT
TRBD2 | - | TRBJ2-1 | TRBV7-9 | CASSLGVEGLAEDEQFF | TGTGCCAGCAGCTTGGGAGTTGAGGGACTAGCCGAAGATGAGCAGTTCTTC
- | - | TRBJ2-3 | TRBV9 | CASSQRLERTDTQYF | TGTGCCAGCAGCCAGCGACTAGAACGCACAGATACGCAGTATTTT
TRBD2 | - | TRBJ2-7 | TRBV7-3 | CASSFGAGRYEQYF | TGTGCCAGCAGCTTTGGAGCGGGACGTTACGAGCAGTACTTC
- | - | TRBJ1-4 | TRBV5-1 | CASSLVGEGEKLFF | TGCGCCAGCAGCTTGGTCGGGGAAGGTGAAAAACTGTTTTTT
- | - | TRBJ2-5 | TRBV5-4 | CASSLGQGIRETQYF | TGTGCCAGCAGCTTGGGGCAGGGGATTAGGGAGACCCAGTACTTC
TRBD2 | - | TRBJ2-3 | TRBV4-1 | CASSRRLADATDTQYF | TGCGCCAGCAGCCGGAGGCTAGCGGACGCCACAGATACGCAGTATTTT
- | - | TRBJ2-1 | TRBV5-1 | CASSFTFSGDPFLNEQFF | TGCGCCAGCAGCTTTACATTCAGCGGTGACCCTTTTTTAAATGAGCAGTTCTTC
- | - | TRBJ1-5 | TRBV19 | CASTDYYNQPQHF | TGTGCCAGTACAGATTATTACAATCAGCCCCAGCATTTT
TRBD1 | - | TRBJ1-1 | TRBV4-3 | CASSEGQGAPSEAFF | TGCGCCAGCAGCGAGGGACAGGGCGCACCCTCTGAAGCTTTCTTT
- | - | TRBJ2-1 | TRBV9 | CASSASSSSYNEQFF | TGTGCCAGCAGCGCGAGTTCGAGCTCCTACAATGAGCAGTTCTTC
TRBD2 | - | TRBJ2-5 | TRBV30 | CAWTSGIQETQYF | TGTGCCTGGACTAGCGGGATTCAAGAGACCCAGTACTTC
TRBD1 | once | TRBJ2-5 | TRBV30 | CASHLAGGEETQYF | TGTGCCTCCCATTTGGCAGGGGGCGAAGAGACCCAGTACTTC
- | - | TRBJ1-1 | TRBV6-1 | CASSEAQGWVAFF | TGTGCCAGCAGTGAAGCTCAGGGTTGGGTTGCTTTCTTT
- | few | TRBJ2-2 | TRBV4-1 | CASSQLWQTTNTGELFF | TGCGCCAGCAGCCAATTATGGCAAACAACGAACACCGGGGAGCTGTTTTTT
TRBD1 | - | TRBJ1-2 | TRBV7-9 | CASSFTGADGYTF | TGTGCCAGCAGCTTTACAGGGGCAGATGGCTACACCTTC
- | - | TRBJ1-1 | TRBV19 | CASLNLLRGRNTEAFF | TGTGCCAGTCTCAACCTCCTCCGGGGGAGAAACACTGAAGCTTTCTTT
TRBD1 | once | TRBJ1-4 | TRBV7-8 | CASSLTRGGQRDEKLFF | TGTGCCAGCAGCTTAACCCGAGGGGGACAGAGGGATGAAAAACTGTTTTTT
- | - | TRBJ2-1 | TRBV10-3 | CAISVADPMTNEQFF | TGTGCCATCAGTGTAGCGGACCCGATGACCAATGAGCAGTTCTTC
- | - | TRBJ2-5 | TRBV6-5 | CASSYSQGIQETQYF | TGTGCCAGCAGTTACTCGCAGGGGATACAAGAGACCCAGTACTTC
- | - | TRBJ2-3 | TRBV5-1 | CASSSPPGGGSTDTQYF | TGCGCCAGCAGCTCCCCCCCGGGGGGCGGTAGCACAGATACGCAGTATTTT
TRBD2 | - | TRBJ2-3 | TRBV19 | CASAIAGTPGTQYF | TGTGCCTCAGCCATAGCGGGGACCCCTGGTACGCAGTATTTT
- | - | TRBJ1-1 | TRBV7-9 | CASSHLTLNTEAFF | TGTGCCAGCAGCCACCTTACATTGAACACTGAAGCTTTCTTT
TRBD2 | - | TRBJ2-3 | TRBV4-3 | CASSQGNSGSSDTQYF | TGCGCCAGCAGCCAAGGAAATAGCGGGAGTTCAGATACGCAGTATTTT
TRBD1 | - | TRBJ1-2 | TRBV9 | CASSQPSDQGAGGYTF | TGTGCCAGCAGCCAACCCAGCGACCAGGGGGCAGGTGGCTACACCTTC
TRBD1 | - | TRBJ1-1 | TRBV6-5 | CASSKGQGNTEAFF | TGTGCCAGCAGTAAGGGACAGGGGAACACTGAAGCTTTCTTT
TRBD2 | few | TRBJ2-3 | TRBV30 | CAWRIAGLAGHADTQYF | TGTGCCTGGAGGATCGCTGGACTAGCGGGGCATGCAGATACGCAGTATTTT
- | - | TRBJ1-6 | TRBV30 | CAWSTSNNSPLHF | TGTGCCTGGAGTACGTCTAATAATTCACCCCTCCACTTT
- | once | TRBJ2-7 | TRBV18 | CASSPPADSEQYF | TGTGCCAGCTCACCTCCAGCGGATAGCGAGCAGTACTTC
TRBD1 | - | TRBJ2-3 | TRBV7-3 | CASSSGQTSTDTQYF | TGTGCCAGCAGCTCGGGACAGACGAGCACAGATACGCAGTATTTT
TRBD1 | few | TRBJ1-2 | TRBV19 | CASSILTRTGLYGYTF | TGTGCCAGTAGTATCCTGACCCGGACAGGGCTGTACGGCTACACCTTC
TRBD2 | - | TRBJ2-7 | TRBV27 | CASSRGVLAGDSYEQYF | TGTGCCAGCAGTCGAGGGGTTCTAGCGGGGGATAGTTACGAGCAGTACTTC
- | few | TRBJ2-5 | TRBV6-6 | CASSYRFGGRETQYF | TGTGCCAGCAGTTACAGGTTCGGGGGGCGAGAGACCCAGTACTTC
TRBD2 | - | TRBJ2-7 | TRBV9 | CASRSSGSLEQYF | TGTGCCAGCAGGTCCAGCGGGAGCCTCGAGCAGTACTTC